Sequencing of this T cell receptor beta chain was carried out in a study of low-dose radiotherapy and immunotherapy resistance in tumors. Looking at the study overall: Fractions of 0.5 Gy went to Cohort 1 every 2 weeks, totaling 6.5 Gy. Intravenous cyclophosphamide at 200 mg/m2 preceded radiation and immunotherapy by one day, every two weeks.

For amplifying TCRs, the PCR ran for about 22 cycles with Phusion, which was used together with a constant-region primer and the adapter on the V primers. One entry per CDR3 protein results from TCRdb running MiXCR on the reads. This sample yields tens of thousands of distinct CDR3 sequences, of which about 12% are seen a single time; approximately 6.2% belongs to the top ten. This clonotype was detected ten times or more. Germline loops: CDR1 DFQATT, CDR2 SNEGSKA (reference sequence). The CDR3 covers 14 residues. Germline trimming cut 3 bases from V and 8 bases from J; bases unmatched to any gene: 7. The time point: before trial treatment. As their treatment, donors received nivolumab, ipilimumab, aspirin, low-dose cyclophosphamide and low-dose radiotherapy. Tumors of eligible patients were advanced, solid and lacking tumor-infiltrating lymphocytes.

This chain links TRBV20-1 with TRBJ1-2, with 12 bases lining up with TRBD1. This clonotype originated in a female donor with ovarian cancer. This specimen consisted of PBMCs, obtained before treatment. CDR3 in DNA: TGCAGTGCTAGTGGGGACAGGGGGCAGGAGGGCTACACCTTC. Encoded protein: CSASGDRGQEGYTF.